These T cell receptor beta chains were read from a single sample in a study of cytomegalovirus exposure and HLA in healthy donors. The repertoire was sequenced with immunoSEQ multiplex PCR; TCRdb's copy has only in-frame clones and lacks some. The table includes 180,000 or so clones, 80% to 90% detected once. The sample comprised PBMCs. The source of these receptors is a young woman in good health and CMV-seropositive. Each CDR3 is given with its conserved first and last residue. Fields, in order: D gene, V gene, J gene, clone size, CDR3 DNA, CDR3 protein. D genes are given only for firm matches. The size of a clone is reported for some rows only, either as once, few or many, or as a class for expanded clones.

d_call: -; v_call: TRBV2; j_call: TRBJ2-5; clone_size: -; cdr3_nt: TGTGCCAGCAGTGACCCGGGACAAGAGACCCAGTACTTC; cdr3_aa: CASSDPGQETQYF
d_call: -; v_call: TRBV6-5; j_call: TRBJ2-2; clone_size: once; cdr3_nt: TGTGCCAGCAGTTACGATGTCGGTGGTGGGGAGCTGTTTTTT; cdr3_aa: CASSYDVGGGELFF
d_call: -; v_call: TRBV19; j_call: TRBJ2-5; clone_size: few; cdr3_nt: TGTGCCAGTAGTACTAGCAGACAAGAGACCCAGTACTTC; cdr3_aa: CASSTSRQETQYF
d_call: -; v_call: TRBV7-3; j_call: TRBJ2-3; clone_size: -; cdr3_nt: TGTGCCAGCAGCTTAGTTGGAGGGACAGATACGCAGTATTTT; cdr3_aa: CASSLVGGTDTQYF
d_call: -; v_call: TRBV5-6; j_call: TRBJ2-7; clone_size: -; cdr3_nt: TGTGCCAGCAGCTTGGCCATGCGGTCCGAGCAGTACTTC; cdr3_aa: CASSLAMRSEQYF
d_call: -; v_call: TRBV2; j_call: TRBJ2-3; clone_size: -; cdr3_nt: TGTGCCAGCAGTGAAAATGCGCAGGGTTTAGATACGCAGTATTTT; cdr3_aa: CASSENAQGLDTQYF
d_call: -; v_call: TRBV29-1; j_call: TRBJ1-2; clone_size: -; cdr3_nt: TGCAGCGTGGGGGCCCACGGGCAGCCGGGTCCTAGCGGCTACACCTTC; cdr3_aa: CSVGAHGQPGPSGYTF
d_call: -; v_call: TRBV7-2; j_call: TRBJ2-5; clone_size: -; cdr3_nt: TGTGCCAGCAGCTCCGCCGGACATGCTGGAGAGACCCAGTACTTC; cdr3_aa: CASSSAGHAGETQYF
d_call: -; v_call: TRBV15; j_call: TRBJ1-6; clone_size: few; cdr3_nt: TGTGCCACCAGCAGACCGGGGGGGTCACCCCTCCACTTT; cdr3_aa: CATSRPGGSPLHF
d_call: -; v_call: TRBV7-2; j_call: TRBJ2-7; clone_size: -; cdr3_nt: TGTGCCAGCAGCTCCTACCGGATGGGGGGGGCTGAGCAGTACTTC; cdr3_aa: CASSSYRMGGAEQYF
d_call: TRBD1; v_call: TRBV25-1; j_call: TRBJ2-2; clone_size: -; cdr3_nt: TGTGCCAGCAGTGAATTCGGGACAGGAATCACCAGGGAGCTGTTTTTT; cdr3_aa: CASSEFGTGITRELFF
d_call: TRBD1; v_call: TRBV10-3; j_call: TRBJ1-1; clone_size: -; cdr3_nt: TGTGCCTCGTGTCCGGGACAGTACACTGAAGCTTTCTTT; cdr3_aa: CASCPGQYTEAFF
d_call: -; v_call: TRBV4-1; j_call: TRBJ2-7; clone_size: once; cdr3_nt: TGCGCCAGCAGCCAAGATCAGGTCAACTACGAGCAGTACTTC; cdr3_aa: CASSQDQVNYEQYF
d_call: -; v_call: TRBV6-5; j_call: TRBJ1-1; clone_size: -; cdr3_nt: TGTGCCAGCAGTTACTCGTATGAGGGCGGAATCGAAGCTTTCTTT; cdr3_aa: CASSYSYEGGIEAFF
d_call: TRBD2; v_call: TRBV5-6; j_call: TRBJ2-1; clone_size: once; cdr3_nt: TGTGCCAGCAGCTTCCTAGCGGGGAATGAGCAGTTCTTC; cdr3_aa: CASSFLAGNEQFF